The text below deals with one TCR beta chain. Antigen: not known. Germline lookup yields CDR1 SNHLY and CDR2 FYNNEI. This CDR3 spans 12 amino acids. Trimming stripped 7 bases from V and 7 bases from J, with 14 bases between. Profiled with immunoSEQ multiplex PCR; TCRdb holds only in-frame clones, not every one. The profile shows approximately 71,000 clones, 85% to 95% of them singletons. The sample comes from a study of human thymus T cells. Overall study results and limits: What related research reported was that thymic repertoires overlapped highly among unrelated individuals. In thymic and blood repertoires alike, V and J usage looked biased.

Surgeons resected thymus tissue during corrective heart surgery. Donors were healthy Finnish babies undergoing corrective operations for congenital heart defects. The sample comprised thymus tissue. The clonotype comes from a girl in the first two years of life with a congenital heart defect but otherwise immunologically healthy. The V and J genes are TRBV2 and TRBJ2-7, with a possible D match to TRBD2 (6 bases). The CDR3 here is CASMSGAGEQYF. The CDR3 coding sequence is TGTGCCAGCATGTCCGGGGCGGGGGAGCAGTACTTC.